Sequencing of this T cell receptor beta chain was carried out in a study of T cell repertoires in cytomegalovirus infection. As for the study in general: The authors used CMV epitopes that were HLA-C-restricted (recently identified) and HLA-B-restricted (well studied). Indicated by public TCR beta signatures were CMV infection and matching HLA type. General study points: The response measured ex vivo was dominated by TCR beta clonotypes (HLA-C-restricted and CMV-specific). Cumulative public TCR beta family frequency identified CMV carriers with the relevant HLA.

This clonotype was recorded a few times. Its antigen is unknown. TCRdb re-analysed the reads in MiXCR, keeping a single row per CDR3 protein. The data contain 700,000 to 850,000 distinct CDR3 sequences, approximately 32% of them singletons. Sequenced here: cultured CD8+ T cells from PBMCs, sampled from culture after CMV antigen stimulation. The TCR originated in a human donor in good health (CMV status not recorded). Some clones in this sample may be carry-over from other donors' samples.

CDR3 sequence reads: CASTPVRGASVETQYF. The CDR3 DNA is TGTGCCAGCACTCCCGTGAGGGGGGCTTCCGTTGAGACCCAGTACTTC. This chain connects TRBV27 to TRBJ2-5; D possibly matches TRBD1 or TRBD2 (6 bases each). Germline-derived CDR1 and CDR2 are MNHEY and SMNVEV (reference sequence). V dropped 7 bases and J dropped 5 bases, with 23 bases sitting between them. The length of the CDR3 is 16 residues.